These 24 T cell receptor beta chains were sequenced from one sample in a study of cytomegalovirus exposure and HLA in healthy donors. The PCR made use of 60 Vbeta and 13 Jbeta primers. Assay used: immunoSEQ multiplex PCR; TCRdb lists only in-frame clones, some missing. Counted here are 130,000 or so clones, less than 10% occurring once; the ten biggest clones make up around 6.1%. Sequencing was done on a sample of PBMCs. Every receptor here comes from a woman in her forties in good health and CMV-seropositive.

The gene calls are TRBV29-1 and TRBJ1-4; D remains ambiguous. CDR3 length equals 11 residues. Trimming shortened V by 4 bases and J by 7 bases, and 7 bases separated the two germline ends. Germline V lookup: CDR1 SQVTM, CDR2 ANQGSEA. The CDR3 coding sequence is TGCAGCGTTGTGGGCTCTGAAAAACTGTTTTTT. This translates into CSVVGSEKLFF.

CDR3 nucleotides: TGTGCCAGCAGCTGGACTTCTTCCACAGATACGCAGTATTTT. This translates into CASSWTSSTDTQYF. J is TRBJ2-3 and V is TRBV5-4, with a weak D call TRBD2 (5 bases). CDR1 and CDR2 (germline): SGHNT, YYREEE (reference sequence). V was shortened by 3 bases and J by 2 bases, with 10 bases between the two germline ends. CDR3 length equals 14 residues.

The chain has TRBV27 and TRBJ1-1, with 7 bases aligning to TRBD1. V shed 0 bases and J 1 base; nucleotides not matched to a gene: 8. The CDR3 loop spans 17 amino acids. CDR1 is MNHEY, CDR2 SMNVEV, per germline (reference sequence). The CDR3, as DNA: TGTGCCAGCAGTTTATCGGCAACAGGGGCGCCGAACACTGAAGCTTTCTTT. It yields the protein CASSLSATGAPNTEAFF.

This CDR3 is CASSMGLAGPGIDTQYF. The CDR3 DNA sequence: TGTGCCAGCAGCATGGGACTAGCGGGCCCGGGCATCGATACGCAGTATTTT. V usage is TRBV5-4 and J usage is TRBJ2-3, with 12 bases identical to TRBD2. The junction had 12 bases not matched to a gene; V was cut back by 4 bases and J by 6 bases. CDR1 SGHNT and CDR2 YYREEE come from the germline V gene (reference sequence). CDR3 size: 17 residues.

This clone was observed a handful of times. The chain is built from TRBV5-4 and TRBJ2-7; the match to TRBD1 covers 7 bases. V was clipped by 0 bases and J by 2 bases; unmatched bases: 8. This CDR3 is 16 amino acids long. CDR1 is SGHNT, CDR2 YYREEE, per germline (reference sequence). CDR3 nucleotides: TGTGCCAGCAGCTTGGAGTCGGGACAGCTAACCTACGAGCAGTACTTC. Encoded protein: CASSLESGQLTYEQYF.

This clone was detected only a few times. V gene TRBV14 combines with J gene TRBJ1-1; unclear D gene. V was shortened by 4 bases and J by 1 base, with 13 bases between the two germline ends. The CDR3 is 15 amino acids. The germline gives CDR1 SGHDN, CDR2 FVKESK. This CDR3 reads CASSRNPGSNTEAFF. DNA for the CDR3: TGTGCCAGCAGCCGAAACCCGGGTTCGAACACTGAAGCTTTCTTT.

The rearrangement uses TRBV5-8 and TRBJ2-2; no clear D. Germline loops: CDR1 SGHTS, CDR2 YDEGEE. Trimming cost V 0 bases and J 2 bases, with 11 bases left between them. The CDR3 covers 16 residues. The CDR3 region is CASSLGLSPNTGELFF. CDR3 in DNA: TGTGCCAGCAGCTTGGGTTTGAGCCCTAACACCGGGGAGCTGTTTTTT.

This clone was seen a few times. The chain is built from TRBV2 and TRBJ2-1; D unresolved. V was pared by 3 bases and J by 0 bases, with 12 bases between. CDR3 length: 16 residues. Germline V gene lookup returns CDR1 SNHLY and CDR2 FYNNEI. The CDR3, as DNA: TGTGCCAGCAGTGAGTCGCCCACGGGCTCCTACAATGAGCAGTTCTTC. Encoded protein: CASSESPTGSYNEQFF.

A single count supports this clone. This chain uses TRBV11-2 with TRBJ1-5; 11 nucleotides line up with TRBD1. CDR3 length equals 13 residues. CDR1 is SGHAT, CDR2 FQNNGV, per germline. Unmatched junction bases numbered 1, after V lost 3 bases and J lost 9 bases. In nucleotides, the CDR3 is TGTGCCAGCAGCTTCGGGACAGGGGGGCCCCAGCATTTT. This gives the protein CASSFGTGGPQHF.

As for this clone: The identical CDR3 is also encoded by other nucleotide sequences in the sample. This rearrangement joins TRBV4-1 to TRBJ1-6, with 10 bases that match TRBD1. Germline CDR1 is MGHRA and CDR2 is YSYEKL. This CDR3 spans 16 amino acids. V lost 4 bases to trimming and J lost 13 bases; unmatched junction nucleotides: 13. In DNA form, the CDR3 reads TGCGCCAGCAGCCTCCGGGACAGGGGCGCGCGCTCCCCCCTCCACTTT. It specifies CASSLRDRGARSPLHF.

The rearrangement uses TRBV19 and TRBJ2-1; the D gene is possibly TRBD1 (5 bases). CDR3 length equals 13 residues. V lost 5 bases, J lost 8 bases, and 13 bases lay in between. Germline lookup yields CDR1 LNHDA and CDR2 SQIVND (reference sequence). CDR3 in DNA: TGTGCCAGTAGTGGACAAACTCGGGATGAGCAGTTCTTC. It specifies CASSGQTRDEQFF.

The V gene is TRBV5-1, the J gene TRBJ2-1; the match to TRBD1 covers 11 bases. The V gene end was trimmed by 4 bases and the J gene end by 8 bases; junction bases not matched to a gene: 8. CDR1 is SGHRS and CDR2 is YFSETQ in the germline V gene. The CDR3 has 15 amino acids. The CDR3 nucleotides read TGCGCCAGCAGCAGGGGACAGGGGGATTTCGATGAGCAGTTCTTC. This codes for CASSRGQGDFDEQFF. The whole variable domain, remainder taken from reference TRBV5-1 and TRBJ2-1, is KAGVTQTPRYLIKTRGQQVTLSCSPISGHRSVSWYQQTPGQGLQFLFEYFSETQRNKGNFPGRFSGRQFSNSRSEMNVSTLELGDSALYLCASSRGQGDFDEQFFGPGTRLTVL.

V gene TRBV7-6 combines with J gene TRBJ1-4; D remains ambiguous. Germline lookup yields CDR1 SGHVS and CDR2 FNYEAQ. The CDR3 totals 17 residues. The ends were cut back, 2 bases at V and 4 bases at J, with 17 bases in the middle. CDR3 bases: TGTGCCAGCAGCTTATATGCAAACAGCCTTTTTAATGAAAAACTGTTTTTT. Protein product: CASSLYANSLFNEKLFF.

This clone has a handful of counts. The rearrangement joins TRBV7-3 to TRBJ2-7, with 14 bases matching TRBD2. Germline V gene data show CDR1 as SGHTA and CDR2 as FQGTGA. The CDR3 has 16 residues. The V segment lost 5 bases and the J segment 4 bases; nucleotides outside the gene matches: 7. The CDR3 DNA is TGTGCCAGCAGCCCATTAGGGACTAGCGGGGGTTACGAGCAGTACTTC. As protein: CASSPLGTSGGYEQYF.

The genes are TRBV5-6 and TRBJ1-5, with no clear D. The J call may be in error: the DNA end matches TRBJ2-3 better. CDR1 and CDR2 from the germline V gene are SGHDT and YYEEEE. The CDR3 loop spans 14 amino acids. The CDR3 loop reads CASSFGISNQPQYF. The CDR3 nucleotides are TGTGCCAGCAGCTTCGGAATTAGCAATCAGCCCCAGTATTTT.

V usage is TRBV11-2 and J usage is TRBJ1-3, with 7 nucleotides matching TRBD1. The germline CDR1 and CDR2 sequences are SGHAT and FQNNGV. V lost 4 bases, J lost 4 bases, and 4 bases stayed unmatched. The CDR3 is 14 residues long. The CDR3 reads CASSSRTGGNTIYF. The CDR3 DNA reads TGTGCCAGCAGCTCTCGGACAGGAGGAAACACCATATATTTT.

Only a few counts were recorded for this clone. The gene calls are TRBV25-1 and TRBJ2-1, with D perhaps matching TRBD2 (6 bases). Germline V lookup: CDR1 MGHDK, CDR2 SYGVNS. CDR3 length: 16 amino acids. Trimming took off 1 base at V and 5 bases at J, with 15 bases between the two ends. The DNA for the CDR3 is TGTGCCAGCAGTGAATTCGGGTCCCGGGGGAACAATGAGCAGTTCTTC. Its translation is CASSEFGSRGNNEQFF.

V and J are TRBV7-9 and TRBJ2-3; TRBD2 matches 9 bases. After removal of 1 base from V and 0 bases from J, the junction contained 5 bases not matched to a gene. CDR1 and CDR2 from the germline V gene are SEHNR and FQNEAQ (reference sequence). The CDR3 loop spans 17 amino acids. CDR3 coding DNA: TGTGCCAGCAGCTTAGGCGGGACTAGCACTAGCACAGATACGCAGTATTTT. The encoded protein is CASSLGGTSTSTDTQYF.

The V and J genes are TRBV15 and TRBJ2-5, with 8 bases fitting TRBD1. The J call may not be correct, given that the DNA end is closer to TRBJ2-7. The CDR3 consists of 14 residues. Germline V gene sequence: CDR1 LNHNV, CDR2 YYDKDF (reference sequence). CDR3 amino acids: CATSRGTGSYEQYF. The CDR3 nucleotides read TGTGCCACCAGCAGAGGGACAGGGTCCTACGAGCAGTACTTC.

A few counts support this clone. This chain connects TRBV29-1 to TRBJ2-2; perhaps TRBD2 as D (5 bases). The CDR3 contains 13 residues. V lost 7 bases and J lost 1, with 10 bases in between. The germline V gene encodes CDR1 SQVTM and CDR2 ANQGSEA. The CDR3 region has the DNA TGCAGCGATCAAGGAGGGAACACCGGGGAGCTGTTTTTT. It specifies CSDQGGNTGELFF.

The chain carries TRBV5-1 and TRBJ1-2; TRBD1 matches 9 bases. The CDR3 is 15 residues long. J lost 3 bases, V lost 4 bases, and 7 bases had no gene match. CDR1 and CDR2 (germline): SGHRS, YFSETQ. Here the CDR3 reads CASSPNRDRDYGYTF. The CDR3 nucleotides are TGCGCCAGCAGCCCGAACCGGGACAGGGACTATGGCTACACCTTC.

The chain is built from TRBV4-1 and TRBJ1-2, with TRBD1 matching over 8 bases. Losses at the gene ends were 4 bases for V and 5 bases for J; bases not matched to a gene: 9. Germline CDR1 is MGHRA and CDR2 is YSYEKL. This CDR3 spans 15 amino acids. CDR3 residues: CASSPGQGIGYGYTF. The CDR3 DNA follows: TGCGCCAGCAGCCCTGGACAGGGAATAGGTTATGGCTACACCTTC.

This clone came up a few times. The chain combines TRBV7-6 with TRBJ1-1, with D uncertain. Trimming took off 2 bases at V and 4 bases at J, with 5 bases between the two ends. This CDR3 has 12 residues. The germline gives CDR1 SGHVS, CDR2 FNYEAQ. CDR3 nucleotides: TGTGCCAGCAGCTTACTCGGCACTGAAGCTTTCTTT. It encodes CASSLLGTEAFF.

The sample holds a few counts of this clone. V gene TRBV14 combines with J gene TRBJ2-6; perhaps TRBD2 as D (5 bases). V lost 4 bases and J 0 bases, leaving 7 bases between the germline ends. There are 15 residues in the CDR3. Germline loops: CDR1 SGHDN, CDR2 FVKESK. The CDR3 spells CASSLGLSGANVLTF. For the CDR3, the DNA is TGTGCCAGCAGCCTAGGACTCTCTGGGGCCAACGTCCTGACTTTC.